The 5 T cell receptor beta chains listed next were all sequenced from one sample in a study of blood T cell repertoires in COVID-19. TCRdb's copy holds only in-frame clones and misses some; the assay was immunoSEQ multiplex PCR. Counted here are approximately 240,000 clones, roughly 86% occurring once; the ten biggest clones make up 4% to 4.5%. The sequenced sample consisted of peripheral blood. The receptors shown here come from a man over 45 with acute or convalescent COVID-19.

This clone was detected only once. The chain recombines TRBV6-5 with TRBJ2-1, with 8 bases identical to TRBD2. Germline CDR1 is MNHEY and CDR2 is SVGAGI. The CDR3 is made up of 16 amino acids. V was pared by 1 base and J by 6 bases, with 8 bases of the junction left unmatched. The CDR3 region is CASSYFPGLVTNEQFF. As DNA, the CDR3 is TGTGCCAGCAGTTACTTCCCGGGACTAGTAACCAATGAGCAGTTCTTC.

This chain connects TRBV3-1 (or the pseudogene TRBV3-2) to TRBJ1-3; perhaps TRBD1 as D (5 bases). Germline assignment: CDR1 LGHDT and CDR2 YNNKEL (reference sequence). The CDR3 spans 16 residues. V dropped 0 bases and J dropped 2 bases, with 11 bases sitting between them. The chain's CDR3 is CASSQDQAGTGNTIYF. In DNA form, the CDR3 reads TGTGCCAGCAGCCAAGATCAAGCAGGGACTGGAAACACCATATATTTT.

CDR3 loop: CATSREFHRGGNQPQHF. The CDR3 DNA reads as TGTGCCACCAGCAGAGAATTTCACAGGGGAGGCAATCAGCCCCAGCATTTT. The chain combines TRBV15 with TRBJ1-5, with TRBD1 identical over 7 bases. This CDR3 spans 17 amino acids. Germline CDR1 reads LNHNV; CDR2 reads YYDKDF (reference sequence). V was pared by 0 bases and J by 2 bases, with 7 bases of the junction left unmatched.

Only one count was recorded for this clone. V usage is TRBV24-1 and J usage is TRBJ2-7; perhaps TRBD2 as D (7 bases). CDR1 and CDR2 (germline): KGHDR, SFDVKD. The V gene lost 6 bases and the J gene lost 7 bases, with 15 bases spanning the gap. CDR3 size: 13 residues. The CDR3 coding sequence is TGTGCCACCAGTTCGGGGGGCGAGAGGGAGCAGTACTTC. It is translated as CATSSGGEREQYF.

The chain links TRBV5-1 to TRBJ1-4; D is undetermined. CDR1 is SGHRS and CDR2 is YFSETQ in the germline V gene. V lost 0 bases and J 8 bases, leaving 14 bases between the germline ends. This CDR3 has 15 amino acids. CDR3 DNA sequence: TGCGCCAGCAGCTTGGACGGAGGGTTAGGGGAAAAACTGTTTTTT. Encoded protein: CASSLDGGLGEKLFF.